These 9 T cell receptor beta chains were sequenced from one sample in a study of OX40 agonist ivuxolimab in advanced cancers. Sequenced by immunoSEQ multiplex PCR; TCRdb stores in-frame clones only, minus some. The sample shows fewer than 85,000 clones, roughly four fifths of them seen only once. Sample: CD4+ or CD8+ T cells sorted from blood, taken in a trial of the OX40 agonist ivuxolimab. Receptors were obtained from an adult with an advanced solid tumor such as melanoma, head and neck, liver or kidney cancer.

The V call is TRBV5-1, the J call TRBJ2-6; no firm D call. Germline CDR1 is SGHRS and CDR2 is YFSETQ. Trimming took 2 bases from V and 0 from J, leaving 3 bases between them. The CDR3 is 14 amino acids. This CDR3 reads CASSFGSGANVLTF. The CDR3 DNA follows: TGCGCCAGCAGCTTCGGCTCTGGGGCCAACGTCCTGACTTTC.

The J gene is TRBJ1-4, the V gene TRBV19; 9 positions agree with TRBD1. Germline CDR1 and CDR2: LNHDA and SQIVND (reference sequence). V shed 7 bases, J shed 0 bases, and the junction held 9 bases outside the gene matches. CDR3 length equals 17 residues. The CDR3 nucleotides read TGTGCCAGTACCACTGCGAGGACAGGGGCAACTAATGAAAAACTGTTTTTT. Translation gives CASTTARTGATNEKLFF.

The chain combines TRBV6-1 with TRBJ1-1, with a tentative D call TRBD1 (6 bases). This CDR3 contains 15 residues. Deletions cut 8 bases from V and 0 bases from J, with 16 bases between. CDR1 is MNHNS and CDR2 is SASEGT in the germline V gene. CDR3: CASHPGHTMNTEAFF. CDR3 coding DNA: TGTGCCAGCCATCCGGGACACACTATGAACACTGAAGCTTTCTTT.

The CDR3 DNA follows: TGCGCCAGCAGCCAAGAGGTCGCGGGACGTGGCTACACCTTC. This gives the protein CASSQEVAGRGYTF. The rearrangement links TRBV4-3 to TRBJ1-2; weak D call: TRBD1 (5 bases). The CDR3 is 14 residues long. V was shortened by 0 bases and J by 7 bases, with 12 bases between the two germline ends. Germline CDR1 LGHNA, CDR2 YSLEER.

The chain couples TRBV5-4 to TRBJ2-3, with TRBD2 matching 14 bases. Germline trimming cut 4 bases from V and 5 bases from J; bases unmatched to any gene: 12. CDR1 and CDR2 (germline): SGHNT, YYREEE (reference sequence). CDR3 length: 18 amino acids. CDR3 nucleotides: TGTGCCAGCAGCGATGGTCTTCCGGGACTAGCGGGAGAAGATACGCAGTATTTT. As protein: CASSDGLPGLAGEDTQYF.

This chain uses TRBV11-3 with TRBJ2-5, with TRBD2 identical over 8 bases. J gave up 5 bases and V 5 bases, and 7 bases lay outside the gene matches. Germline CDR1 reads SGHNT; CDR2 reads YENEEA. This CDR3 contains 14 residues. For the CDR3, the DNA is TGTGCCAGCAGCGGACGGGGGGGCAGGGAGACCCAGTACTTC. This encodes CASSGRGGRETQYF.

The rearrangement links TRBV18 to TRBJ2-7; the match to TRBD1 covers 8 bases. The CDR3 loop spans 15 amino acids. Losses at the gene ends were 3 bases for V and 6 bases for J; bases not matched to a gene: 10. Germline CDR1 is KGHSH and CDR2 is LQKENI. The CDR3 nucleotides read TGTGCCAGCTCACCGATGGACAGGGCCTTCGGCGAGCAGTACTTC. The encoded protein is CASSPMDRAFGEQYF.

This clone was seen more than once but under ten times. CDR3 DNA: TGTGCCAGCAGTTCACTGCAGGGGCTGGATGGCTACACCTTC. This translates into CASSSLQGLDGYTF. The chain has TRBV6-1 and TRBJ1-2, with D tentatively TRBD1 (6 bases). V was cut by 5 bases and J by 6 bases, with 16 bases left in between. The CDR3 covers 14 residues. Germline lookup yields CDR1 MNHNS and CDR2 SASEGT.

The CDR3: CASSPETGGTEAFF. As DNA, the CDR3 is TGTGCCAGCTCACCGGAAACAGGGGGCACTGAAGCTTTCTTT. The rearrangement links TRBV18 to TRBJ1-1; 8 positions match TRBD1. This CDR3 contains 14 residues. From germline, CDR1 is KGHSH and CDR2 LQKENI. Trimming removed 3 bases from V and 4 bases from J; junction bases left unmatched: 4.